This record looks at one T cell receptor (beta chain) sequence and its context. The antigen is undetermined. Generated by immunoSEQ multiplex PCR, the TCRdb table keeps only in-frame clones and is missing some. The sample contains 150,000 to 200,000 clones, 88% of which appear only once. The CDR3 runs 13 residues. V was trimmed by 8 bases and J by 2 bases, leaving 9 bases between them. Germline V gene data show CDR1 as LNHDA and CDR2 as SQIVND (reference sequence). The sample originates from a study of T cell responses to AZD1222 COVID-19 vaccine. Study-wide results and caveats: Regions 160-218 and 743-854 dominated among vaccine-associated CD4 TCRs spanning spike.

The receptor's source is an adult who received the AZD1222 COVID-19 vaccine. The J gene is TRBJ2-2, the V gene TRBV19, with D tentatively TRBD1 or TRBD2 (5 bases each). The sequenced sample was peripheral blood, obtained 28 days after the second AZD1222 dose. The CDR3 DNA reads TGTGCCAGTCAGGGAGTCAACACCGGGGAGCTGTTTTTT. Amino acid sequence: CASQGVNTGELFF.